Below are 7 T cell receptor beta chains sequenced from a single sample in a study of molecular identifiers for immune sequencing clone quantification. From the PCR reads, TCRdb called clonotypes with MiXCR, one entry per CDR3 protein. The table has more than 250,000 distinct CDR3 sequences, around a fifth seen once; the top ten hold approximately 0.8%. The specimen sequenced was naive CD8+ T cells from blood, with Jurkat cell RNA spiked in. The subset here: FACS-sorted CD8+CD4-CCR7+CD45RA+ naive T cells. Every receptor here comes from a human donor in good health. Some libraries in this study had Jurkat cell RNA spiked in.

About this clonotype itself: Being one base from a much bigger clone, this may be a read error. The chain links TRBV12-3 or TRBV12-4 to TRBJ1-1, with D hard to call. The CDR3 has 12 residues. Trimming took off 5 bases at V and 8 bases at J, with 12 bases between the two ends. The CDR3 is CASSPALWEAFF. In DNA form, the CDR3 reads TGTGCCAGCAGTCCGGCCCTATGGGAAGCTTTCTTT.

In this sample, this clonotype turned up many times. This chain connects TRBV20-1 to TRBJ1-5; no definite D call. Per germline, CDR1 DFQATT and CDR2 SNEGSKA (reference sequence). This CDR3 has 15 amino acids. V shed 1 base and J shed 5 bases, with 15 bases lying between them. The CDR3 coding sequence is TGCAGTGCTAGAGGCCGTGATGGGAAGGATCAGCCCCAGCATTTT. Protein sequence: CSARGRDGKDQPQHF.

This clonotype was seen many times. The chain is built from TRBV6-2 or TRBV6-3 and TRBJ1-5, with D maybe TRBD1 (5 bases). The CDR3 has 15 amino acids. Germline V gives CDR1 MNHEY, CDR2 SVGEGT. V lost 7 bases, J lost 3 bases, and 16 bases lay in between. Here the CDR3 DNA reads TGTGCCAGCAATGCAAGGGGCTATGACAATCAGCCCCAGCATTTT. This codes for CASNARGYDNQPQHF.

This clonotype was seen only once. This chain connects TRBV28 to TRBJ2-7; 10 nucleotides match TRBD2. Germline assignment: CDR1 MDHEN and CDR2 SYDVKM. The CDR3 is 16 amino acids. With 6 bases clipped from V and 4 bases from J, the junction kept 12 bases outside the gene matches. The CDR3 DNA sequence: TGTGCCAGCAGCCCAGGACCAGCGGGAGGGCCTTACGAGCAGTACTTC. Its translation: CASSPGPAGGPYEQYF.

Regarding this clonotype: With a much larger clone just one base away, this may be a read error. This sequence joins TRBV12-3 or TRBV12-4 and TRBJ2-5; tentatively, D is TRBD2 (5 bases). The CDR3 loop spans 14 amino acids. The CDR3 spells CTSSPIARDETQYF. The CDR3 region has the DNA TGTACCAGCAGTCCTATAGCGAGAGACGAGACCCAGTACTTC.

This clonotype was seen repeatedly, ten times or more. V is TRBV7-2 and J is TRBJ2-7; D ambiguous. The CDR3 totals 13 residues. V lost 2 bases to trimming and J lost 3 bases, with 8 bases between them. Germline values: CDR1 SGHTA, CDR2 FQGNSA. The CDR3, as DNA: TGTGCCAGCAGCTTAAGCTCCTACTACGAGCAGTACTTC. Translation gives CASSLSSYYEQYF.

Note on this clonotype: At one boundary the junction diverges from the germline segment, which might be a read error. The chain combines TRBV7-7 with TRBJ2-3, with D perhaps assigned TRBD1 or TRBD2 (5 bases each). The germline CDR1 and CDR2 sequences are SSHAT and FNYEAQ (reference sequence). The CDR3 loop spans 15 amino acids. CDR3 DNA sequence: TGTGCTAGCAGCTTAGGTCTAGGGACGGAAGATACGCAGTATTTT. Translated: CASSLGLGTEDTQYF. Full variable domain (outside the CDR3, taken from reference TRBV7-7 and TRBJ2-3): GAGVSQSPRYKVTKRGQDVTLRCDPISSHATLYWYQQALGQGPEFLTYFNYEAQPDKSGLPSDRFSAERPEGSISTLTIQRTEQRDSAMYRCASSLGLGTEDTQYFGPGTRLTVL.